A selection of T cell receptor beta chains follows, all from one sample in a study of T cell responses to AZD1222 COVID-19 vaccine. Some clones are missing from TCRdb's copy, which holds only in-frame ones; the method was immunoSEQ multiplex PCR. The sample includes some 130,000 clones, over 80% of them seen just once. The input for sequencing was peripheral blood, taken 28 days after the second AZD1222 dose. These receptors were obtained from an adult who received the AZD1222 COVID-19 vaccine. Each CDR3 is given with its conserved first and last residue. D genes are given only for firm matches. Clone size is shown for a subset of rows, as once, few, many or a class of expanded clone.

length: 16
J: TRBJ1-4
V: TRBV4-3
D: -
size: -
CDR3: CASSQGLTGFNEKLFF
DNA: TGCGCCAGCAGCCAAGGCTTAACAGGCTTTAATGAAAAACTGTTTTTT

length: 16
J: TRBJ2-3
V: TRBV3-1/TRBV3-2
D: -
size: -
CDR3: CASSQDRSFRPDTQYF
DNA: TGTGCCAGCAGCCAAGATCGATCTTTCCGGCCAGATACGCAGTATTTT

length: 14
J: TRBJ1-5
V: TRBV7-2
D: -
size: many
CDR3: CASSSRTGVQPQHF
DNA: TGTGCCAGCAGCTCCCGGACGGGGGTTCAGCCCCAGCATTTT

length: 17
J: TRBJ2-2
V: TRBV4-1
D: TRBD2
size: once
CDR3: CASSPSRASGTSGELFF
DNA: TGCGCCAGCAGCCCCTCACGGGCTAGCGGGACTTCCGGGGAGCTGTTTTTT

length: 14
J: TRBJ1-2
V: TRBV7-9
D: -
size: -
CDR3: CASSSTGSNYGYTF
DNA: TGTGCCAGCAGCTCGACAGGCTCTAACTATGGCTACACCTTC

length: 18
J: TRBJ1-4
V: TRBV4-2
D: -
size: -
CDR3: CASSQDRDLLLGREKLFF
DNA: TGTGCCAGCAGCCAAGATCGGGATCTGCTGTTGGGTCGAGAAAAACTGTTTTTT

length: 16
J: TRBJ2-2
V: TRBV6-4
D: TRBD2
size: -
CDR3: CASSEVAGVGPGELFF
DNA: TGTGCCAGCAGTGAAGTAGCGGGAGTAGGTCCCGGGGAGCTGTTTTTT

length: 14
J: TRBJ2-3
V: TRBV29-1
D: -
size: -
CDR3: CSVGMRSSTDTQYF
DNA: TGCAGCGTTGGGATGCGGTCTAGCACAGATACGCAGTATTTT

length: 17
J: TRBJ2-7
V: TRBV27
D: TRBD1
size: -
CDR3: CASRSKFGTGGFHEQYF
DNA: TGTGCCAGCAGATCCAAGTTCGGGACAGGGGGCTTCCACGAGCAGTACTTC

length: 16
J: TRBJ1-2
V: TRBV2
D: -
size: -
CDR3: CASSPPRQVNNYGYTF
DNA: TGTGCCAGCAGTCCACCCCGACAGGTTAATAACTATGGCTACACCTTC

length: 13
J: TRBJ2-7
V: TRBV28
D: -
size: -
CDR3: CASSRRTGYEQYF
DNA: TGTGCCAGCAGTCGGCGGACTGGCTACGAGCAGTACTTC

length: 17
J: TRBJ2-7
V: TRBV18
D: -
size: -
CDR3: CASSPPSMASGRGEQYF
DNA: TGTGCCAGCTCACCCCCTTCTATGGCTAGCGGCAGGGGGGAGCAGTACTTC

length: 13
J: TRBJ1-2
V: TRBV2
D: -
size: -
CDR3: CARGQGVNYGYTF
DNA: TGTGCCAGAGGGCAGGGCGTTAACTATGGCTACACCTTC

length: 14
J: TRBJ2-1
V: TRBV27
D: TRBD1
size: -
CDR3: CASRLRGRYNEQFF
DNA: TGTGCCAGCAGGTTAAGGGGGCGGTACAATGAGCAGTTCTTC

length: 15
J: TRBJ1-2
V: TRBV5-1
D: TRBD1
size: -
CDR3: CASSPGDRPYYGYTF
DNA: TGCGCCAGCAGCCCGGGGGACAGGCCTTACTATGGCTACACCTTC

length: 15
J: TRBJ1-3
V: TRBV6-1
D: -
size: many
CDR3: CASSEQRRSGNTIYF
DNA: TGTGCCAGCAGTGAGCAACGACGCTCTGGAAACACCATATATTTT

length: 14
J: TRBJ1-3
V: TRBV28
D: -
size: -
CDR3: CASSLGGSGNTIYF
DNA: TGTGCCAGCAGTTTAGGTGGCTCTGGAAACACCATATATTTT

length: 13
J: TRBJ2-7
V: TRBV6-1
D: -
size: -
CDR3: CASSEGRNYEQYF
DNA: TGTGCCAGCAGTGAAGGCAGGAATTACGAGCAGTACTTC

length: 14
J: TRBJ1-5
V: TRBV9
D: -
size: -
CDR3: CASSSRGEPQPQHF
DNA: TGTGCCAGCAGCAGTAGGGGGGAACCTCAGCCCCAGCATTTT

length: 13
J: TRBJ1-2
V: TRBV30
D: -
size: -
CDR3: CAWSPVGADGYTF
DNA: TGTGCCTGGAGTCCCGTGGGGGCTGATGGCTACACCTTC

length: 15
J: TRBJ2-1
V: TRBV10-3
D: TRBD1
size: -
CDR3: CAISESPGTDNEQFF
DNA: TGTGCCATCAGTGAGTCCCCCGGGACAGATAATGAGCAGTTCTTC

length: 16
J: TRBJ1-3
V: TRBV2
D: TRBD1
size: -
CDR3: CASSEVGTGSGNTIYF
DNA: TGTGCCAGCAGTGAAGTCGGGACAGGGTCCGGAAACACCATATATTTT

length: 14
J: TRBJ2-5
V: TRBV3-1/TRBV3-2
D: TRBD1
size: -
CDR3: CASSPTTGAETQYF
DNA: TGTGCCAGCAGCCCTACGACAGGGGCAGAGACCCAGTACTTC

length: 14
J: TRBJ1-2
V: TRBV20-1
D: -
size: -
CDR3: CSASREGTAKGYTF
DNA: TGCAGTGCTAGTCGGGAGGGGACGGCGAAGGGCTACACCTTC

length: 11
J: TRBJ2-1
V: TRBV28
D: -
size: -
CDR3: CASSQYNEQFF
DNA: TGTGCCAGCAGTCAATACAATGAGCAGTTCTTC

length: 13
J: TRBJ2-7
V: TRBV6-2/TRBV6-3
D: -
size: once
CDR3: CASSLSRTDEQYF
DNA: TGTGCCAGCAGTTTGAGCCGGACAGACGAGCAGTACTTC

length: 15
J: TRBJ2-1
V: TRBV5-8
D: TRBD2
size: -
CDR3: CASSSTTRGGDEQFF
DNA: TGTGCCAGCAGCTCGACTACCCGGGGGGGAGATGAGCAGTTCTTC

length: 15
J: TRBJ2-7
V: TRBV27
D: TRBD2
size: -
CDR3: CASSRLAGGSYEQYF
DNA: TGTGCCAGCAGCAGACTAGCGGGAGGATCCTACGAGCAGTACTTC

length: 12
J: TRBJ1-2
V: TRBV11-1
D: -
size: once
CDR3: CASSEQGWGYTF
DNA: TGTGCCAGCAGCGAGCAGGGTTGGGGCTACACCTTC